Below, 21 T cell receptor beta chains from the same sample are listed, as sequenced in a study of blood T cell repertoires in COVID-19. Here immunoSEQ multiplex PCR was the method, and the copy in TCRdb shows in-frame clones only, minus some. The table has approximately 140,000 clones, more than 75% seen once. The material sequenced was peripheral blood. These receptor sequences come from an older man with active COVID-19.

The chain combines TRBV7-9 with TRBJ2-7, with TRBD2 as a possible D gene (5 bases). The CDR3 has 14 residues. Germline assignment: CDR1 SEHNR and CDR2 FQNEAQ (reference sequence). Trimming left V 1 base short and J 3 bases short, with 10 bases between. The CDR3: CASSLGSAGYEQYF. The CDR3 region has the DNA TGTGCCAGCAGCTTAGGTAGCGCTGGCTACGAGCAGTACTTC.

The V and J genes are TRBV5-4 and TRBJ2-7; 9 bases line up with TRBD1. This CDR3 is built from 15 residues. V dropped 4 bases and J dropped 4; count of bases not matched to a gene: 9. The germline CDR1 and CDR2 sequences are SGHNT and YYREEE (reference sequence). The CDR3 loop is CASSVRTGVDYEQYF. The CDR3, as DNA: TGTGCCAGCAGCGTCCGGACAGGGGTCGATTACGAGCAGTACTTC.

The chain joins TRBV19 to TRBJ2-3, with 14 bases lining up with TRBD2. Per the germline V gene, CDR1 is LNHDA and CDR2 is SQIVND (reference sequence). V was clipped by 5 bases and J by 1 base; unmatched bases: 5. The CDR3 runs 17 residues. This CDR3 is CASSWGLAGVGTDTQYF. In nucleotides, the CDR3 is TGTGCCAGTAGTTGGGGACTAGCGGGAGTCGGCACAGATACGCAGTATTTT. Full variable domain (missing parts from reference TRBV19 and TRBJ2-3): DGGITQSPKYLFRKEGQNVTLSCEQNLNHDAMYWYRQDPGQGLRLIYYSQIVNDFQKGDIAEGYSVSREKKESFPLTVTSAQKNPTAFYLCASSWGLAGVGTDTQYFGPGTRLTVL.

This chain links TRBV18 with TRBJ2-5; TRBD1 matches 7 bases. This CDR3 contains 16 residues. V trimming: 0 bases; J trimming: 5 bases; junction bases outside the gene matches: 9. Germline lookup yields CDR1 KGHSH and CDR2 LQKENI. CDR3 residues: CASSPPGRTGLETQYF. The DNA of the CDR3 is TGTGCCAGCTCACCACCAGGCAGGACAGGACTGGAGACCCAGTACTTC.

The rearrangement links TRBV28 to TRBJ1-1, with D unresolved. V lost 6 bases and J lost 10, with 12 bases in between. The CDR3 sequence is 11 residues long. Germline V gene sequence: CDR1 MDHEN, CDR2 SYDVKM. CDR3 in DNA: TGTGCCAGCAGGATGCGGTCCAGAGCTTTCTTT. Protein product: CASRMRSRAFF.

The genes are TRBV10-3 and TRBJ1-5, with D maybe TRBD1 (5 bases). Trimming left V 4 bases short and J 0 bases short, with 10 bases between. The length of the CDR3 is 15 residues. Germline V gives CDR1 ENHRY, CDR2 SYGVKD. In nucleotides, the CDR3 is TGTGCCATCAGTGCGGGCGGGGGTAGCAATCAGCCCCAGCATTTT. Protein: CAISAGGGSNQPQHF.

The rearrangement joins TRBV20-1 to TRBJ1-1; D unresolved. This CDR3 is 11 amino acids long. Trimming left V 4 bases short and J 4 bases short, with 7 bases between. The germline gives CDR1 DFQATT, CDR2 SNEGSKA (reference sequence). CDR3 residues: CSAMGGTEAFF. The CDR3 region has the DNA TGCAGTGCTATGGGAGGCACTGAAGCTTTCTTT.

The V call is TRBV6-5, the J call TRBJ2-3; the D gene is possibly TRBD1 (6 bases). V was trimmed by 8 bases and J by 0 bases, leaving 12 bases between them. The germline V gene has CDR1 MNHEY and CDR2 SVGAGI. The CDR3 loop spans 14 amino acids. The CDR3 spells CASLWTASTDTQYF. The CDR3 nucleotides read TGTGCCAGCCTTTGGACAGCTAGCACAGATACGCAGTATTTT.

This chain links TRBV19 with TRBJ2-1; D possibly corresponds to TRBD1 (5 bases). V was clipped by 7 bases and J by 5 bases, with 18 bases between them. This CDR3 is built from 15 residues. Germline V CDR1 and CDR2: LNHDA, SQIVND (reference sequence). CDR3 nucleotide sequence: TGTGCCAGTATTCCTCAGGGAAGAGGCAACAATGAGCAGTTCTTC. Its protein product is CASIPQGRGNNEQFF.

The V and J genes are TRBV7-2 and TRBJ2-1; 7 bases are shared with TRBD2. The CDR3 spans 15 residues. Germline V gene sequence: CDR1 SGHTA, CDR2 FQGNSA. Trimming cost V 6 bases and J 0 bases; bases outside gene matches: 5. CDR3 sequence: CASRPAGSSYNEQFF. The CDR3, as DNA: TGTGCCAGCAGGCCAGCGGGGAGCTCCTACAATGAGCAGTTCTTC.

The J gene is TRBJ2-1, the V gene TRBV9; possible D gene TRBD1, 5 bases. Germline V lookup: CDR1 SGDLS, CDR2 YYNGEE. This CDR3 has 14 amino acids. V was trimmed by 0 bases and J by 5 bases, leaving 9 bases between them. The CDR3 DNA is TGTGCCAGCAGCGTAGTAGGGGCGGACAATGAGCAGTTCTTC. This gives the protein CASSVVGADNEQFF.

The V and J genes are TRBV29-1 and TRBJ1-1, with TRBD1 matching 7 bases. This CDR3 is 12 amino acids long. J was trimmed by 8 bases and V by 4 bases; bases with no gene match: 7. Germline lookup yields CDR1 SQVTM and CDR2 ANQGSEA. The CDR3: CSVGDSSTEAFF. The CDR3 region has the DNA TGCAGCGTTGGGGACAGCTCGACCGAAGCTTTCTTT. The full variable domain, its missing parts supplied by reference TRBV29-1 and TRBJ1-1, is SAVISQKPSRDICQRGTSLTIQCQVDSQVTMMFWYRQQPGQSLTLIATANQGSEATYESGFVIDKFPISRPNLTFSTLTVSNMSPEDSSIYLCSVGDSSTEAFFGQGTRLTVV.

With regard to this clone: At one boundary the junction diverges from the germline segment, which might be a read error. The chain is built from TRBV7-7 and TRBJ2-3; 9 bases map to TRBD2. The CDR3 has 15 residues. In germline, CDR1 is SSHAT, CDR2 FNYEAQ (reference sequence). CDR3 DNA sequence: TGTGCTAGCAGCCCAGCGGGAGGCAGAGCAGATACGCAGTATTTT. This encodes CASSPAGGRADTQYF.

The chain uses TRBV12-3 or TRBV12-4 and TRBJ2-1; D gene uncertain. The CDR3 extends over 12 amino acids. The germline V and J ends were trimmed by 5 bases and 7 bases, with 9 bases remaining between them. The DNA for the CDR3 is TGTGCCAGCAGTGGCCTCCCTAATGAGCAGTTCTTC. Protein sequence: CASSGLPNEQFF.

This clone appeared a single time. This chain connects TRBV25-1 to TRBJ2-7, with 7 bases aligning to TRBD2. The V gene end was trimmed by 11 bases and the J gene end by 5 bases; junction bases not matched to a gene: 12. The CDR3 runs 13 residues. Per germline, CDR1 MGHDK and CDR2 SYGVNS. This CDR3 reads CADRGEYLDEQYF. The CDR3 DNA reads TGTGCCGACCGGGGGGAATACTTGGACGAGCAGTACTTC.

V is TRBV2 and J is TRBJ1-5, with a weak D call TRBD1 (6 bases). The germline V gene encodes CDR1 SNHLY and CDR2 FYNNEI. The CDR3 extends over 15 amino acids. V lost 5 bases to trimming and J lost 4 bases, with 15 bases between them. The CDR3 nucleotides read TGTGCCAGCAGTACTCAGGGGCTTCCTAATCAGCCCCAGCATTTT. Translated, it gives CASSTQGLPNQPQHF.

The chain couples TRBV4-2 to TRBJ1-5; unclear D gene. The CDR3 contains 15 residues. CDR1 LGHNA and CDR2 YNFKEQ come from the germline V gene. V lost 4 bases to trimming and J lost 1 base, with 11 bases between them. The CDR3: CASSPGGASNQPQHF. DNA of the CDR3: TGTGCCAGCAGCCCGGGAGGTGCGAGCAATCAGCCCCAGCATTTT.

J is TRBJ1-1 and V is TRBV7-2; possibly TRBD1 for D (5 bases). This CDR3 has 14 residues. V dropped 1 base and J dropped 4 bases, with 10 bases sitting between them. CDR1 is SGHTA and CDR2 is FQGNSA in the germline V gene. CDR3 sequence (DNA): TGTGCCAGCAGCTTAGGGGGCGGGGGCACTGAAGCTTTCTTT. Protein: CASSLGGGGTEAFF.

The chain combines TRBV6-6 with TRBJ1-2; a possible D gene is TRBD1 (5 bases). Trimming took off 7 bases at V and 3 bases at J, with 15 bases between the two ends. The CDR3 is made up of 14 amino acids. Germline loops: CDR1 MNHNY, CDR2 SVGAGI (reference sequence). This CDR3 reads CASKLNQGDYGYTF. The CDR3, as DNA: TGTGCCAGCAAGTTAAATCAGGGTGACTATGGCTACACCTTC.

The chain joins TRBV29-1 to TRBJ2-7; TRBD1 matches 7 bases. Germline lookup yields CDR1 SQVTM and CDR2 ANQGSEA. The length of the CDR3 is 11 residues. Trimming at V came to 3 bases and at J to 6 bases, leaving 2 bases not matched to a gene. The CDR3 loop is CSVDDRVEQYF. The CDR3 DNA reads TGCAGCGTTGACGACAGGGTCGAGCAGTACTTC.

J is TRBJ2-7 and V is TRBV19, with 9 bases that match TRBD1. The CDR3 is 16 residues long. Per the germline V gene, CDR1 is LNHDA and CDR2 is SQIVND (reference sequence). Trimming took 5 bases from V and 6 from J; bases not matched to a gene: 14. CDR3 coding DNA: TGTGCCAGTAGTGTTACAGGGGGCTTCCGTTCGGGCGAGCAGTACTTC. Its protein is CASSVTGGFRSGEQYF.